A single T cell receptor (beta chain) is shown here with its context. No antigen is known for it. This record comes from a study of cytomegalovirus exposure and HLA in healthy donors. General study results and limits: For most TCR beta V segments, an earlier analysis put the productive rate at about 90% or about 30% of the time.

PCR involved 60 Vbeta and 13 Jbeta primers. The data were produced by immunoSEQ multiplex PCR, yet TCRdb's version contains in-frame clones alone and is incomplete. The repertoire consists of some 150,000 clones, with about 85% occurring once and the leading ten covering more than 2%. CDR3 size: 15 residues. Germline V gene data show CDR1 as SNHLY and CDR2 as FYNNEI. V was pared by 0 bases and J by 2 bases, with 10 bases between. V usage is TRBV2 and J usage is TRBJ1-2; D unclear. Sequenced input: PBMCs. The TCR originated in a boy aged 2-9 years in good health and CMV-seronegative. The CDR3: CASSEAALENYGYTF. The CDR3 nucleotides are TGTGCCAGCAGTGAAGCGGCGCTGGAGAACTATGGCTACACCTTC.